In this sample, the clone carrying this T cell receptor (beta chain) turned up many times. The antigen remains unidentified. These data are taken from a study of T cells after yellow fever vaccination. The length of the CDR3 is 14 residues. Trimming cost V 3 bases and J 6 bases, with 14 bases left between them. Germline CDR1 SGHAT, CDR2 FQNNGV. TCRdb ran MiXCR on the 5' RACE reads and lists one entry per CDR3 protein. In the table there are about 150,000 distinct CDR3 sequences, roughly 6.2% of which are singletons. Study results and caveats: Only a small proportion of the clonotypes turned up in both the CD4 and the CD8 compartments, likely arising from convergent recombination. Abundant clonotypes (contaminants from the bulk population) could be present in FACS-sorted repertoires.

The V gene is TRBV11-2, the J gene TRBJ1-1, with a weak D call TRBD1 (6 bases). This receptor was identified in a man aged 18 to 29 who received the YFV17D yellow fever vaccine. The sequences come from CD4+ T cells sorted from PBMCs, collected on the day of the first yellow fever vaccination. CDR3 in DNA: TGTGCCAGCAGCTTTATGGCAGGGGACGCTGAAGCTTTCTTT. As protein: CASSFMAGDAEAFF.